One sample yielded the 22 T cell receptor beta chains listed below, sequenced in a study of CD8+CD57+ T cells in acquired aplastic anemia. The use of genomic DNA as template underpinned the TCR beta VDJ and CDR3 profiling. TCRdb used MiXCR to reprocess the reads, holding one entry per CDR3 protein. Counted here are approximately 150,000 distinct CDR3 sequences, roughly 50% occurring once; the ten biggest clones make up 3% to 4%. Patients sequenced had flow cytometry evidence of CD8+CD57+ cell expansion. Material: sorted CD4+, CD8+, or CD8+CD57+ T cells (not recorded which) from PBMCs. Receptors were obtained from a human donor with aplastic anemia.

The V call is TRBV29-1, the J call TRBJ2-5; no clear D. This CDR3 is 13 amino acids long. V lost 3 bases to trimming and J lost 4 bases, with 12 bases between them. Germline CDR1 reads SQVTM; CDR2 reads ANQGSEA. CDR3 nucleotides: TGCAGCGTTGAGGTCCCGGGTGGAGAGACCCAGTACTTC. Encoded protein: CSVEVPGGETQYF.

The chain uses TRBV12-3 or TRBV12-4 and TRBJ2-2, with D uncertain. The CDR3 length is 13 residues. Trimming took off 6 bases at V and 1 base at J, with 6 bases between the two ends. As DNA, the CDR3 is TGTGCCAGCAGCACACGGAACACCGGGGAGCTGTTTTTT. Translated: CASSTRNTGELFF.

The chain carries TRBV24-1 and TRBJ2-5; 9 positions agree with TRBD2. V lost 5 bases, J lost 6 bases, and 6 bases stayed unmatched. Germline CDR1 is KGHDR and CDR2 is SFDVKD. CDR3 length: 14 residues. The CDR3 DNA sequence: TGTGCCACCAGTGTGGGGACTAGCACGAAGACCCAGTACTTC. Translation: CATSVGTSTKTQYF.

The chain recombines TRBV14 with TRBJ2-1; D gene uncertain. V dropped 5 bases and J dropped 6 bases, with 14 bases sitting between them. The CDR3 is 14 residues long. Per germline, CDR1 SGHDN and CDR2 FVKESK. The CDR3 protein is CASSLVAWGNEQFF. DNA of the CDR3: TGTGCCAGCAGCTTAGTGGCCTGGGGCAATGAGCAGTTCTTC.

The chain employs TRBV12-3 or TRBV12-4 and TRBJ2-7; D gene ambiguous. CDR3 length equals 11 residues. The V end was cut by 5 bases, the J end by 9 bases, with 11 bases between. Written as DNA, the CDR3 is TGTGCCAGCAGTCTAGACAAGTTGCAGTACTTC. Its translation is CASSLDKLQYF.

This clonotype was detected ten times or more. The chain links TRBV7-3 to TRBJ2-1, with TRBD2 matching 8 bases. The CDR3 runs 15 residues. Germline trimming cut 1 base from V and 7 bases from J; bases unmatched to any gene: 6. CDR1 SGHTA and CDR2 FQGTGA come from the germline V gene. Written as DNA, the CDR3 is TGTGCCAGCAGCTTAATGGCTAGCGGGCGGAATGAGCAGTTCTTC. Residues: CASSLMASGRNEQFF. Looking up the rest from reference TRBV7-3 and TRBJ2-1 gives the full variable domain: GAGVSQTPSNKVTEKGKYVELRCDPISGHTALYWYRQSLGQGPEFLIYFQGTGAADDSGLPNDRFFAVRPEGSVSTLKIQRTERGDSAVYLCASSLMASGRNEQFFGPGTRLTVL.

This clonotype was recorded many times. This rearrangement joins TRBV5-8 to TRBJ2-2, with D possibly being TRBD1 (6 bases). V lost 0 bases, J lost 7 bases, and 10 bases lay in between. Germline CDR1 SGHTS, CDR2 YDEGEE. This CDR3 has 14 residues. This CDR3 reads CASSLDRAVGELFF. CDR3 bases: TGTGCCAGCAGCTTGGACAGGGCGGTCGGGGAGCTGTTTTTT. The whole variable domain, filled in from reference TRBV5-8 and TRBJ2-2, reads EAGVTQSPTHLIKTRGQQATLRCSPISGHTSVYWYQQALGLGLQFLLWYDEGEERNRGNFPPRFSGRQFPNYSSELNVNALELEDSALYLCASSLDRAVGELFFGEGSRLTVL.

This chain uses TRBV20-1 with TRBJ1-1, with D possibly TRBD1 on 5 matching bases. This CDR3 is 14 amino acids long. The germline V gene encodes CDR1 DFQATT and CDR2 SNEGSKA (reference sequence). Trimming removed 4 bases from V and 4 bases from J, with 16 bases in between. CDR3 protein: CSAIPGMGGTEAFF. CDR3 nucleotides: TGCAGTGCTATTCCGGGTATGGGGGGCACTGAAGCTTTCTTT.

A few counts support this clonotype. This rearrangement joins TRBV30 to TRBJ2-2; the D is unclear. The length of the CDR3 is 15 residues. Trimming shortened V by 2 bases and J by 3 bases, and 13 bases separated the two germline ends. Germline values: CDR1 GTSNPN, CDR2 SVGIG (reference sequence). The CDR3: CAWSLRDTDTGELFF. The CDR3 nucleotides are TGTGCCTGGAGTCTACGCGACACCGACACCGGGGAGCTGTTTTTT.

This clonotype was picked up many times. This sequence joins TRBV2 and TRBJ1-4, with D hard to call. The V end was cut by 6 bases, the J end by 8 bases, with 22 bases between. Germline V gene lookup returns CDR1 SNHLY and CDR2 FYNNEI. The CDR3 has 16 amino acids. The CDR3 region is CASRDRTGTVREKLFF. CDR3 coding DNA: TGTGCCAGCAGGGACCGGACCGGTACGGTCCGGGAAAAACTGTTTTTT.

On this clonotype: One end of the junction does not line up with germline, which may come from a read error. V gene TRBV24-1 combines with J gene TRBJ1-3; D call uncertain. Germline CDR1 reads KGHDR; CDR2 reads SFDVKD. The CDR3 is 13 amino acids. CDR3 loop: CAFRQSSGNTIYF. CDR3 nucleotides: TGTGCCTTTAGGCAGAGCTCTGGAAACACGATATATTTT.

This clonotype has ten or more counts. The chain has TRBV6-1 and TRBJ1-2; TRBD1 matches 10 bases. CDR1 MNHNS and CDR2 SASEGT come from the germline V gene. V shed 6 bases, J shed 8 bases, and the junction held 12 bases outside the gene matches. The CDR3 is made up of 15 amino acids. CDR3 sequence: CASSRQGAVGPGYTF. The CDR3 coding sequence is TGTGCCAGCAGCCGACAGGGGGCGGTCGGTCCAGGCTACACCTTC.

This clonotype came up many times. This chain connects TRBV11-3 to TRBJ1-5; unclear D gene. The ends were cut back, 7 bases at V and 7 bases at J, with 20 bases in the middle. The V gene's germline CDR1 is SGHNT and CDR2 YENEEA. This CDR3 comprises 15 residues. CDR3 DNA sequence: TGTGCCAGCACCCCAAAGGGTTCCCGCCACCAGCCCCAGCATTTT. This encodes CASTPKGSRHQPQHF. The full variable domain, completed using reference TRBV11-3 and TRBJ1-5, is EAGVVQSPRYKIIEKKQPVAFWCNPISGHNTLYWYLQNLGQGPELLIRYENEEAVDDSQLPKDRFSAERLKGVDSTLKIQPAELGDSAVYLCASTPKGSRHQPQHFGDGTRLSIL.

The rearrangement uses TRBV5-4 and TRBJ1-5, with a possible D match to TRBD1 (5 bases). Trimming stripped 3 bases from V and 4 bases from J, with 17 bases between. Germline CDR1 SGHNT, CDR2 YYREEE (reference sequence). CDR3 length: 16 amino acids. CDR3 in DNA: TGTGCCAGCAGCTGGGGAGGGGCCCGAGGGAATCAGCCCCAGCATTTT. The encoded protein is CASSWGGARGNQPQHF.

The chain recombines TRBV10-1 with TRBJ2-5; weak D call: TRBD1 (5 bases). CDR1 is WNHNN, CDR2 SYGVQD, per germline (reference sequence). This CDR3 has 17 residues. Trimming pared 1 base from V and 4 bases from J, leaving 19 bases between. CDR3 coding DNA: TGCGCCAGCAGTGAGTACTTCAGGCGACAGACTGGAGAGACCCAGTACTTC. Translation gives CASSEYFRRQTGETQYF.

The chain employs TRBV29-1 and TRBJ1-2; D is unclear. The CDR3 contains 13 residues. The germline V gene has CDR1 SQVTM and CDR2 ANQGSEA. V gave up 6 bases and J gave up 2 bases, with 13 bases separating them. CDR3 region: CSVSSGKNYGYTF. CDR3 DNA: TGCAGCGTATCATCGGGGAAGAACTATGGCTACACCTTC.

The sample holds a few counts of this clonotype. This chain joins TRBV25-1 and TRBJ2-7, with 10 bases aligning to TRBD1. V gave up 3 bases and J gave up 2 bases; unmatched junction bases: 4. This CDR3 has 15 residues. Germline-derived CDR1 and CDR2 are MGHDK and SYGVNS. The CDR3 protein is CASSDPGQGTYEQYV. DNA of the CDR3: TGTGCCAGCAGTGATCCGGGACAGGGGACCTACGAGCAGTACGTC.

Points on this clonotype: A read error is possible here, since a much larger clone lies one base away. The chain recombines TRBV7-3 with TRBJ2-5; D assignment may be TRBD1 or TRBD2 (6 bases each). The V end was cut by 5 bases, the J end by 4 bases, with 17 bases between. Germline V gives CDR1 SGHTA, CDR2 FQGTGA. The CDR3 covers 15 residues. This CDR3 reads CASSRGTRRIETQYF. The CDR3 DNA sequence: TGTGCCAGCAGCCGGGGGACAAGGCGAATAGAGACCCAGTACTTC.

This clonotype has at least ten counts. The chain recombines TRBV7-9 with TRBJ1-1; D might be TRBD1 (5 bases). The germline V and J ends were trimmed by 5 bases and 0 bases, with 13 bases remaining between them. Germline CDR1 is SEHNR and CDR2 is FQNEAQ (reference sequence). CDR3 length: 15 amino acids. In DNA form, the CDR3 reads TGTGCCAGCAGCCCCTTACAGGCGATGAACACTGAAGCTTTCTTT. It specifies CASSPLQAMNTEAFF.

This clonotype was recorded only once. The chain links TRBV7-8 to TRBJ2-5, with 10 bases matching TRBD2. Trimming cost V 4 bases and J 5 bases; bases outside gene matches: 4. Germline CDR1 SGHVS, CDR2 FQNEAQ. This CDR3 comprises 14 residues. CDR3 sequence: CASSSQTSGETQYF. The CDR3 nucleotides are TGTGCCAGCAGCTCGCAGACTAGCGGGGAGACCCAGTACTTC.

To note about this clonotype: A read error is likely, as this CDR3 ends without the conserved phenylalanine or tryptophan. The rearrangement uses TRBV6-1 and TRBJ2-7; 9 bases map to TRBD1. Germline lookup yields CDR1 MNHNS and CDR2 SASEGT. Germline trimming cut 6 bases from V and 4 bases from J; bases unmatched to any gene: 10. The CDR3 is 15 residues long. The CDR3 region is CASSILQGQGYEQYL. The CDR3 region has the DNA TGTGCCAGCAGCATACTCCAGGGACAGGGTTACGAGCAGTACTTG.

The chain links TRBV20-1 to TRBJ2-5, with TRBD1 matching 8 bases. Per germline, CDR1 DFQATT and CDR2 SNEGSKA (reference sequence). The CDR3 is 15 amino acids. Trimming removed 5 bases from V and 3 bases from J; junction bases left unmatched: 11. The CDR3 nucleotides are TGCAGTGCTGCTCAGGGGGCGGGCCGGGAAGAGACCCAGTACTTC. Translated, it gives CSAAQGAGREETQYF.